This TCR beta chain was retrieved from a study of cytomegalovirus exposure and HLA in healthy donors. CDR1 is SGHDT, CDR2 YYEEEE, per germline. V lost 4 bases, J lost 10 bases, and 11 bases lay in between. The CDR3 length is 11 residues. A note on this clone: Antigen unknown.

Findings and caveats of the study: With later analysis, a missense DCLRE1C variant became linked to TCR beta V- and J-gene trimming. A later analysis appeared to link common viral pathogens to several of the most significant clusters.

Primers: 60 Vbeta forward and 13 Jbeta reverse. Original handling: As a later analysis found, there were 78 million or so unique TCR beta chains, of which 8.5 million to 13 million were shared. The table came from immunoSEQ multiplex PCR; TCRdb's copy has only in-frame clones and leaves some out. V and J calls and clone size come straight from that table; D and trimming were deduced from the DNA. The sample consists of roughly 100,000 clones, 65% to 80% of them appearing once. Donors consisted of healthy bone marrow donors. The sequenced sample consisted of PBMCs. This rearrangement joins TRBV5-6 to TRBJ1-1; the D gene is possibly TRBD1 (5 bases). This TCR was sampled from a woman aged 40 to 50 in good health and CMV-seronegative. CDR3 in amino acids: CASSRGGRAFF. The CDR3 nucleotides read TGTGCCAGCAGCCGGGGGGGTCGAGCTTTCTTT.